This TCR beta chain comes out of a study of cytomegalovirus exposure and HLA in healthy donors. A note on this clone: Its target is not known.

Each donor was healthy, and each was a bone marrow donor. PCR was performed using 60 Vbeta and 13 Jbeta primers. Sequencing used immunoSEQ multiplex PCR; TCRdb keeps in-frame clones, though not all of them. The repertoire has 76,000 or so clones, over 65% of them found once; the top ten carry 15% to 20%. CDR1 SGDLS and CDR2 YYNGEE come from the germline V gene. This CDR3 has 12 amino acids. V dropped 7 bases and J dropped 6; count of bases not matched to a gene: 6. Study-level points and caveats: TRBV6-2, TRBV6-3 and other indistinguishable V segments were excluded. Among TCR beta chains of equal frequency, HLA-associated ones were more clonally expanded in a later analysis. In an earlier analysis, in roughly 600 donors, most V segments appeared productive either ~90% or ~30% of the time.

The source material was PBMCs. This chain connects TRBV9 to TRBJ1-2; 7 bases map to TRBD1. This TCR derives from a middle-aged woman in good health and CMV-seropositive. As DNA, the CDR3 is TGTGCCAGCGGGGGACAGACGGATGGCTACACCTTC. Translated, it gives CASGGQTDGYTF. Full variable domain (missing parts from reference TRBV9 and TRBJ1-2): DSGVTQTPKHLITATGQRVTLRCSPRSGDLSVYWYQQSLDQGLQFLIQYYNGEERAKGNILERFSAQQFPDLHSELNLSSLELGDSALYFCASGGQTDGYTFGSGTRLTVV.